This T cell receptor beta chain was observed in a study of cytomegalovirus exposure and HLA in healthy donors. Findings of the study overall: Sequences of the TCR beta chain were said to predict the HLA-A and HLA-B alleles of most subjects accurately.

Nominally healthy donors were sampled, though unrecorded immune exposures were likely. A multiplex PCR was run with 60 Vbeta primers and 13 Jbeta primers. Clones were read by immunoSEQ multiplex PCR, and TCRdb kept only the in-frame ones, dropping some. The table has 210,000 or so clones, about 80% seen once. The CDR3 length is 15 residues. The V end lost 0 bases, the J end lost 8 bases, and 15 bases lay between the germline ends. Looked up from germline, CDR1 is SGHNT and CDR2 is YYREEE (reference sequence). Concerning this clone: Its antigen is not known.

This chain joins TRBV5-4 and TRBJ2-1, with a tentative D call TRBD2 (6 bases). The sequence came from an older woman in good health and CMV-seropositive. Material: PBMCs. For the CDR3, the DNA is TGTGCCAGCAGCTTGGGGGGGACTCAGGACGATGAGCAGTTCTTC. Encoded protein: CASSLGGTQDDEQFF.